The present T cell receptor beta chain was sequenced within a study of shared clonotypes between healthy human individuals (dated by TCRdb to the early 2020s). Study-wide context: The cohort comprised two women and three men aged 18 to 49 years. For each donor, CD4 naive and CD4 memory were each run on three plates, CD8 naive on two plates, and CD8 memory on one plate. Leukapheresis yielded between about 0.9 and 9.5 billion PBMCs per donor. To increase sequencing depth and limit assay-specific biases, different laboratories used diverse techniques to prepare libraries and sequence TCR repertoires. To estimate repertoire size and how much clonotype sharing occurs between individuals, the study deeply sequenced the blood TCR repertoires of several healthy adults.

With respect to this clone: Its target antigen remains unknown. Within one base of it there is no much larger clone, and no base qualities were kept.

For the CD8 naive samples, CD45RO-negative cells were positively selected for CCR7, yielding a CD45RA+CCR7+ population from which TemRA cells were excluded. Healthy HIV-negative adults with no recently reported acute infections or vaccinations were included as donors. Every donor was a Caucasian adult residing in Nashville, Tennessee, USA. Blood was collected by leukapheresis, and PBMCs were isolated by Ficoll-Histopaque density gradient centrifugation and then cryopreserved in liquid nitrogen vapor phase. Purity and quantity of every magnetically sorted T cell population were checked by analytical flow cytometry. Genomic DNA was isolated from every sorted fraction and measured by UV absorbance on a Nanodrop 2000c. Using the deep immunoSEQ assay, TCR CDR3 regions were amplified from genomic DNA by multiplex PCR. Genomic DNA extracted from each cell subset was distributed evenly over all wells of several immunoSEQ 96-well plates, and each plate served as one replicate. For sorted subsets, approximately 190 ng genomic DNA, equal to 30,000 or so T cell genomes, was loaded into each replicate PCR. Purified libraries were quantified with a Qubit 3.0 fluorometer, sized on a Bioanalyzer 2100, and re-quantified with the KAPA Library Quantification kit. A separate single-read 150-cycle Illumina NextSeq 550 flow cell was used to sequence each immunoSEQ 96-well plate. The paper's data handling went like this. The immunoSEQ output contained only junctional sequences without quality scores, so filtering could not match that applied to full-length reads. To assign V/J genes and CDR3, sequences were annotated against IMGT germline references using PyIR, a Python wrapper for IgBLAST v1.9. Reads were removed for weak V/J assignments (E-value above 1e-6), missing CDR3, stop codons, out-of-frame junctions, or ambiguous translated residues. V3J clonotypes were defined as sequences sharing an identical inferred V gene, J gene, and CDR3 amino acid sequence. Percentage overlap between repertoires was calculated by dividing the number of shared unique clonotypes by the size of the smaller repertoire. Richness of each repertoire was evaluated using RTK rarefaction, the Chao1 estimator, and Recon v2.1 estimates of unobserved clonotypes. For all TCRbeta clonotypes obtained by the gDNA method from a handful of donors, generation probabilities were computed with OLGA. Imported from immuneACCESS, the table was reduced by TCRdb to in-frame sequences with V and J called. These copies leave out some clones; in studies compared against another copy, an unresolved V gene accounts for under half, and the cause of the remainder is not known. V and J calls and clone size come straight from that table; D and trimming were deduced from the DNA. The sample records around 2.1 million clones, approximately 94% of which are singletons. Roughly 1.8% of the sample goes to the ten largest clones.

The CDR3 holds 15 amino acids from the cysteine to the phenylalanine. This entry keeps only the CDR3 DNA: 45 bases, framed from base 1. The germline V gene encodes CDR1 LGHNA and CDR2 YSLEER. The junction carries 12 bases between V and J, which are trimmed by 0 bases and 3 bases respectively. Results the study describes overall, beyond this receptor: Sampling was restricted to blood, and TCR repertoires in tissue are likely to differ from TCR repertoires in blood. Clonotypes shared by all four sorted-subset donors showed higher generation probabilities than non-shared clonotypes. The small number of donors limited the genetic and exposure-history diversity represented. Naive subsets generally had larger estimated clonotype richness than memory subsets. Even with the large sequencing depth, rarefaction of the sorted-subset datasets indicated that sequencing was incomplete. Pairwise subsampling led to the expectation that sequencing depth would affect the degree of clonotype sharing among donors. Approximately 5% of naive CD4, around 4% of naive CD8, 2.3% of memory CD4, and 0.35% to 0.5% of memory CD8 clonotypes were shared across several donors.

The specimen was naive CD8+ T cells from PBMCs. Explained via the paper, the cell subset or site label denotes: CD45RA+CCR7+. The clonotype originates from a man between 18 and 29 years old in good health. Some clones in this sample may be carry-over from other donors' samples. The receptor chain draws on TRBV4-3 and TRBJ2-7; the D gene could be either TRBD1 or TRBD2, each agreeing at 5 bases. The DNA sequence follows: TGCGCCAGCAGCCAAGAGTGGGGGATTGGCTACGAGCAGTACTTC. Its translation is CASSQEWGIGYEQYF.